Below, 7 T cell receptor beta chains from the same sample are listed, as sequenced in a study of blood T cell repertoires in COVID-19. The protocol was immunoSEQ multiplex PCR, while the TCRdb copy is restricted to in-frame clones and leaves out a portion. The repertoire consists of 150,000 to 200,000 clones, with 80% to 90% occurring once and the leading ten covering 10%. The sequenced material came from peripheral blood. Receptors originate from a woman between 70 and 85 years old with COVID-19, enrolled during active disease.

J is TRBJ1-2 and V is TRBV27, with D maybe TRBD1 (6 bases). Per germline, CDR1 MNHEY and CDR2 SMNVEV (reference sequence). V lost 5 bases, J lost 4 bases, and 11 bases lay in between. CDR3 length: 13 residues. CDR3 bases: TGTGCCAGCAGTCAACAGGGACGCTATGGCTACACCTTC. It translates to CASSQQGRYGYTF.

In DNA, the CDR3 is TGTGCCAGCAGCGTTACCAGGACAGTAACTCAAGAGACCCAGTACTTC. Translation gives CASSVTRTVTQETQYF. The rearrangement joins TRBV7-9 to TRBJ2-5, with D perhaps TRBD1 (6 bases). Germline CDR1 reads SEHNR; CDR2 reads FQNEAQ (reference sequence). The CDR3 has 16 amino acids. Deletions cut 5 bases from V and 2 bases from J, with 18 bases between.

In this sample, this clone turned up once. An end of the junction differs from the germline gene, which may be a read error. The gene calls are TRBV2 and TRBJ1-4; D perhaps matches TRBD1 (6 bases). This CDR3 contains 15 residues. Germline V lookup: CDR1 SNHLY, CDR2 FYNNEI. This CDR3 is CASTAFEGEYETLFF. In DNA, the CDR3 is TGTGCCAGCACTGCCTTTGAGGGGGAATATGAAACACTGTTTTTT. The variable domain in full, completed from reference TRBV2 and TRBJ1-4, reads EPEVTQTPSHQVTQMGQEVILRCVPISNHLYFYWYRQILGQKVEFLVSFYNNEISEKSEIFDDQFSVERPDGSNFTLKIRSTKLEDSAMYFCASTAFEGEYETLFFGSGTQLSVL.

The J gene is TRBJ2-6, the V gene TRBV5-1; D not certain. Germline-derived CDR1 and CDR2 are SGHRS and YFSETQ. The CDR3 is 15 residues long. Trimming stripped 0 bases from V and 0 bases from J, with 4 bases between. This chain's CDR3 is CASSLAVSGANVLTF. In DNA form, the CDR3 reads TGCGCCAGCAGCTTGGCGGTCTCTGGGGCCAACGTCCTGACTTTC.

This chain's CDR3 is CATSERRGHQPQHF. CDR3 DNA: TGTGCCACCAGCGAGCGAAGGGGCCATCAGCCCCAGCATTTT. The chain joins TRBV15 to TRBJ1-5; possibly TRBD1 for D (5 bases). The CDR3 is 14 amino acids. Per germline, CDR1 LNHNV and CDR2 YYDKDF (reference sequence). V gave up 5 bases and J gave up 5 bases, with 13 bases separating them.

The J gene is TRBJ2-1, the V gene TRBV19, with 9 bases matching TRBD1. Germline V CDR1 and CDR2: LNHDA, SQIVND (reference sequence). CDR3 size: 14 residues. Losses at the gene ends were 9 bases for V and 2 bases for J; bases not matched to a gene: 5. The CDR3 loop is CASRDREAYNEQFF. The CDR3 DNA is TGTGCCAGCCGGGACAGGGAGGCCTACAATGAGCAGTTCTTC.

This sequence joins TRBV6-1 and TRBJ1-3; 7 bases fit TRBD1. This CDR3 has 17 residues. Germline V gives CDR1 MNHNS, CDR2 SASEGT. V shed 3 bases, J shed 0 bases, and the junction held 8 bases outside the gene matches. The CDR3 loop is CASSDLTGYGSGNTIYF. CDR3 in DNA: TGTGCCAGCAGTGACCTGACAGGGTACGGCTCTGGAAACACCATATATTTT.